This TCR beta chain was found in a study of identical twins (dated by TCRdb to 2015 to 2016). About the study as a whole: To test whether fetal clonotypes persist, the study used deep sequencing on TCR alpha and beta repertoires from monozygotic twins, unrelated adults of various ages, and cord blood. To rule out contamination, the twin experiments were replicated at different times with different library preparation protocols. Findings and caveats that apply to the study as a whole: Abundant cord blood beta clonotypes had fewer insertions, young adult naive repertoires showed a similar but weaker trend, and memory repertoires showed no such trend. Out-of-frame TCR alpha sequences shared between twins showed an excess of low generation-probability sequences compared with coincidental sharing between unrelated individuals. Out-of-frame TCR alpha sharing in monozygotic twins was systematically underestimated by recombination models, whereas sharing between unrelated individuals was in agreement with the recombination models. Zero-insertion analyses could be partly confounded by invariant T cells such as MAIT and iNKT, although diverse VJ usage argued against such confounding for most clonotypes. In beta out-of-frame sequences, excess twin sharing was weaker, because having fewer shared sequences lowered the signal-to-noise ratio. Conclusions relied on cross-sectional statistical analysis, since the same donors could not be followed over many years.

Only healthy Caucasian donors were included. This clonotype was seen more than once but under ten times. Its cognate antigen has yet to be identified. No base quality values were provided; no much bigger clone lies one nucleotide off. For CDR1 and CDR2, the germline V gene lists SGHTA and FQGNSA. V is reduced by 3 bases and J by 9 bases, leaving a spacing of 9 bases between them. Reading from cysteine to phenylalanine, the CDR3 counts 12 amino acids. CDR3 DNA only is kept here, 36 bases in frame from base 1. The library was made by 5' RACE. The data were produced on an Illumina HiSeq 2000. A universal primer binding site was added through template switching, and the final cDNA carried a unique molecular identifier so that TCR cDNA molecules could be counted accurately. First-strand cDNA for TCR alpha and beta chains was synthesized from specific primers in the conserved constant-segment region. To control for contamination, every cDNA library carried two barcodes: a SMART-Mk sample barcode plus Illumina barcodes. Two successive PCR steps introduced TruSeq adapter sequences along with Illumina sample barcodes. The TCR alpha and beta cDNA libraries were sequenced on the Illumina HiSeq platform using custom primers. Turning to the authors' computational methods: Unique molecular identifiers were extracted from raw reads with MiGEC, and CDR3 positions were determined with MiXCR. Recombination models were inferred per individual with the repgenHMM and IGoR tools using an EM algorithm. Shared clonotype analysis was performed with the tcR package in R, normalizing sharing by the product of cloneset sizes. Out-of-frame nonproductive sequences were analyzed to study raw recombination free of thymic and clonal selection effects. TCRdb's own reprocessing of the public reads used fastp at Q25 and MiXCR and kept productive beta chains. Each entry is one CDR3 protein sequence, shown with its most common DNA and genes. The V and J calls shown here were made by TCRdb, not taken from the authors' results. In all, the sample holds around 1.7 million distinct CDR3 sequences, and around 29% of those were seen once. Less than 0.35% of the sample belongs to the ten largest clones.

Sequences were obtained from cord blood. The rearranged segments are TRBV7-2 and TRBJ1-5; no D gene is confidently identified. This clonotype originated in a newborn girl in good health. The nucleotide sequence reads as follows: TGTGCCAGCAGCTTTACCCCATGGCCCCAGCATTTT. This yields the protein CASSFTPWPQHF.